This TCR beta chain was captured in a study of blood T cell repertoires in COVID-19. Across the whole study: Sources were T cells, B-cell-depleted T cells, or PBMCs; the material itself was cDNA or gDNA.

This clone has a single count. Per the original methods: It was from reference gene primer amplification that nucleated cell counts were estimated. Sequencing was performed with immunoSEQ multiplex PCR; in TCRdb, only in-frame clones are kept and a portion is missing. V, J and clone size are those of that table, while D and trimming were read from the DNA. The sample consists of under 95,000 clones, about nine tenths of them appearing once. This TCR came from a man aged 50-60 years with COVID-19, enrolled during active disease. Sample: peripheral blood.

CDR3 sequence reads: CASSFVGDTQYF. The CDR3 nucleotides read TGTGCCAGCAGCTTTGTCGGGGATACGCAGTATTTT. The J gene is TRBJ2-3, the V gene TRBV7-2; D unclear. From germline, CDR1 is SGHTA and CDR2 FQGNSA. Trimming cost V 3 bases and J 6 bases, with 7 bases left between them. This CDR3 comprises 12 residues.